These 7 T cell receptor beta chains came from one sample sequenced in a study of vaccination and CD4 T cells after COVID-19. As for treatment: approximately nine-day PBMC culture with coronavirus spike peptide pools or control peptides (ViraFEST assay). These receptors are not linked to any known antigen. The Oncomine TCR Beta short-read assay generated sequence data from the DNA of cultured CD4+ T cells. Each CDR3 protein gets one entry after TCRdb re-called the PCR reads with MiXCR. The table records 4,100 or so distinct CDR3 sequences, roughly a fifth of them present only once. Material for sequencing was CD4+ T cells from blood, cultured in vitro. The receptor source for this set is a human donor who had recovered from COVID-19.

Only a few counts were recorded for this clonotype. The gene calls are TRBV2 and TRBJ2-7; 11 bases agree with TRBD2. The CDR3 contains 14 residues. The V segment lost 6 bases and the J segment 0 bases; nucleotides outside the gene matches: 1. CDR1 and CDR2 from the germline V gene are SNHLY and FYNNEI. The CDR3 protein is CASRGTSGSYEQYF. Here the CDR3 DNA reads TGTGCCAGCAGGGGGACTAGCGGCTCCTACGAGCAGTACTTC.

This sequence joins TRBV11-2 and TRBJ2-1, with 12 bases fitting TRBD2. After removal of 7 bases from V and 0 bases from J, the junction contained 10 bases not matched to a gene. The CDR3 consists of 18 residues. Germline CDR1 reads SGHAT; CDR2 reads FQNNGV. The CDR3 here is CASTPLAGGAHSYNEQFF. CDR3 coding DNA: TGTGCCAGCACGCCACTAGCGGGGGGCGCGCACTCCTACAATGAGCAGTTCTTC.

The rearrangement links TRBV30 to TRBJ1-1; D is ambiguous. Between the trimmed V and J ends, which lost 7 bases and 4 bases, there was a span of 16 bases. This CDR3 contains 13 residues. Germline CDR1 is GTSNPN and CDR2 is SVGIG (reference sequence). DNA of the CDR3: TGTGCCTTTTCCTGGGGAGGCTTCACTGAAGCTTTCTTT. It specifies CAFSWGGFTEAFF.

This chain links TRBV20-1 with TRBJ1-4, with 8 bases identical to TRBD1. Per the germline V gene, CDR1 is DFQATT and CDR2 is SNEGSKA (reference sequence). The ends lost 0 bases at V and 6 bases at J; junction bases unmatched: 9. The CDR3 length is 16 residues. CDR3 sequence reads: CSARDTHRGWDEKLFF. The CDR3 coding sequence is TGCAGTGCTAGAGATACCCACAGGGGGTGGGATGAAAAACTGTTTTTT.

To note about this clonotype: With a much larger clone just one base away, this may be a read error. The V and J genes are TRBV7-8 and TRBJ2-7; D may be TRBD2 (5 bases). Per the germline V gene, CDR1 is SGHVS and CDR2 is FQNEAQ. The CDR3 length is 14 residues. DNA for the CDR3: TGTGCCAACAGCCCTATGGCGGGCTCCTACGAGCAGTACTTC. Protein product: CANSPMAGSYEQYF.

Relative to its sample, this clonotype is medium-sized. CDR3 sequence reads: CASSFGGSVYGYTF. CDR3 sequence (DNA): TGTGCCAGCAGTTTCGGGGGGAGTGTCTATGGCTACACCTTC. The rearrangement uses TRBV12-3 or TRBV12-4 and TRBJ1-2; possible D gene TRBD1, 5 bases. The CDR3 consists of 14 residues. The ends were cut back, 3 bases at V and 4 bases at J, with 12 bases in the middle.

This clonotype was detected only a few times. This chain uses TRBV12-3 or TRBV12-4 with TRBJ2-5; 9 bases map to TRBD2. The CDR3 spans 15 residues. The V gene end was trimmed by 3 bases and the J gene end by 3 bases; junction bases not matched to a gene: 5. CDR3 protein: CASSFRTSAKETQYF. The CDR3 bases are TGTGCCAGCAGTTTTCGGACTAGCGCCAAAGAGACCCAGTACTTC.